This T cell receptor (beta chain) emerged from a study of technical replicates of blood from several donors. Repertoires were generated with immunoSEQ multiplex PCR, while TCRdb's copy carries only in-frame clones and drops some. The repertoire includes about 94,000 clones, around 95% of them detected once, and 0.21% sits in the top ten. The length of the CDR3 is 12 residues. J lost 3 bases, V lost 6 bases, and 1 base had no gene match. Germline V lookup: CDR1 KGHSH, CDR2 LQKENI. The source of this sequence is a human donor in good health. Sequences were obtained from T cells isolated from PBMCs. The chain is built from TRBV18 and TRBJ2-5; 7 nucleotides match TRBD1. CDR3 bases: TGTGCCAGCTCCGGACAGGAAGAGACCCAGTACTTC. Amino acid sequence: CASSGQEETQYF. Combining the CDR3 with reference TRBV18 and TRBJ2-5 gives the whole variable domain NAGVMQNPRHLVRRRGQEARLRCSPMKGHSHVYWYRQLPEEGLKFMVYLQKENIIDESGMPKERFSAEFPKEGPSILRIQQVVRGDSAAYFCASSGQEETQYFGPGTRLLVL.